What follows are 9 T cell receptor beta chains derived from one specimen sequenced in a study of CD8+ T cells in alopecia areata. This sample's treatment: oral pan-JAK inhibitor, 5-10 mg twice daily. In each case, RNA was isolated and then reverse transcribed into cDNA as the sequencing template. Sequencing used immunoSEQ multiplex PCR; TCRdb keeps in-frame clones, though not all of them. This table holds 64,000 or so clones, under 60% found once. The sequencing here drew on CD8+ T cells sorted from blood, taken around week 36, from a patient treated with tofacitinib. These TCRs come from a human donor with alopecia areata.

The chain couples TRBV27 to TRBJ2-1; D is undetermined. This CDR3 is 11 amino acids long. Germline CDR1 reads MNHEY; CDR2 reads SMNVEV (reference sequence). V lost 1 base and J 10 bases, leaving 5 bases between the germline ends. The CDR3 DNA reads TGTGCCAGCAGTTTATTTGAGGAGCAGTTCTTC. Encoded protein: CASSLFEEQFF.

This clone was recorded a few times. The chain carries TRBV27 and TRBJ2-2; no clear D. V lost 3 bases, J lost 6 bases, and 8 bases lay in between. This CDR3 has 13 amino acids. Germline-derived CDR1 and CDR2 are MNHEY and SMNVEV (reference sequence). CDR3 in DNA: TGTGCCAGCAGTTTGGGTCAGGCCGGGGAGCTGTTTTTT. Protein sequence: CASSLGQAGELFF.

J is TRBJ2-4 and V is TRBV30; D unclear. Germline CDR1 and CDR2: GTSNPN and SVGIG (reference sequence). Trimming removed 1 base at V and 7 bases at J, with 11 bases between. The CDR3 loop spans 13 amino acids. CDR3 region: CAWSGNGLNIQYF. In DNA, the CDR3 is TGTGCCTGGAGTGGTAACGGCCTTAACATTCAGTACTTC.

The genes are TRBV19 and TRBJ2-7, with 12 nucleotides matching TRBD1. V lost 5 bases, J lost 4 bases, and 6 bases stayed unmatched. The length of the CDR3 is 15 residues. Germline assignment: CDR1 LNHDA and CDR2 SQIVND (reference sequence). The CDR3 protein is CASSSGTGGSYEQYF. The CDR3 bases are TGTGCCAGTAGTTCCGGGACAGGGGGCTCGTACGAGCAGTACTTC.

V and J are TRBV27 and TRBJ1-1; no definite D call. Germline lookup yields CDR1 MNHEY and CDR2 SMNVEV (reference sequence). The CDR3 is made up of 14 amino acids. V was cut by 6 bases and J by 11 bases, with 22 bases left in between. Here the CDR3 reads CASRHGGLGEAAFF. The CDR3 region has the DNA TGTGCCAGCAGGCACGGCGGACTTGGGGAGGCGGCTTTCTTT.

The table lists this clone with a few counts. The chain recombines TRBV19 with TRBJ2-7, with 7 bases matching TRBD2. CDR1 is LNHDA and CDR2 is SQIVND in the germline V gene (reference sequence). The CDR3 totals 14 residues. V trimming: 5 bases; J trimming: 3 bases; junction bases outside the gene matches: 7. The CDR3: CASSDPGGFYEQYF. The CDR3 DNA reads TGTGCCAGTAGTGATCCGGGGGGTTTCTACGAGCAGTACTTC. Filled out from reference TRBV19 and TRBJ2-7, the complete variable domain reads DGGITQSPKYLFRKEGQNVTLSCEQNLNHDAMYWYRQDPGQGLRLIYYSQIVNDFQKGDIAEGYSVSREKKESFPLTVTSAQKNPTAFYLCASSDPGGFYEQYFGPGTRLTVT.

The V and J genes are TRBV6-1 and TRBJ1-2; D is possibly TRBD1 (5 bases). The germline V gene has CDR1 MNHNS and CDR2 SASEGT. The CDR3 runs 12 residues. V lost 6 bases, J lost 6 bases, and 11 bases lay in between. CDR3 sequence: CASSKPTDGYTF. CDR3 DNA sequence: TGTGCCAGCAGCAAGCCGACAGATGGCTACACCTTC.

With regard to this clone: One end of the junction is discordant with germline, which a read error may explain. CDR3 sequence reads: CVSSQDSTSSSYEQYF. CDR3 sequence (DNA): TGTGTCAGCAGCCAAGATTCGACTAGTTCCTCCTACGAGCAGTACTTC. The chain joins TRBV4-2 to TRBJ2-7, with D maybe TRBD2 (6 bases). The CDR3 length is 16 residues. CDR1 is LGHNA and CDR2 is YNFKEQ in the germline V gene.

About this clone: The same CDR3 is also encoded by other DNA sequences in this sample. The V and J genes are TRBV30 and TRBJ2-7; D tentatively reads TRBD1 or TRBD2 (5 bases each). V lost 0 bases and J 2 bases, leaving 8 bases between the germline ends. This CDR3 has 13 amino acids. Per germline, CDR1 GTSNPN and CDR2 SVGIG (reference sequence). The CDR3 protein is CAWSVGTAYEQYF. In DNA, the CDR3 is TGTGCCTGGAGTGTCGGGACCGCCTACGAGCAGTACTTC.